This is a list of T cell receptor beta chains from one sample in a study of spatial heterogeneity in lung cancer. TCRdb re-derived calls from the 5' RACE reads in MiXCR, one entry per CDR3 protein. The data hold 70,000 to 90,000 distinct CDR3 sequences, with about 14% observed a single time. Sequenced here: PBMCs, sampled at surgery. These receptors came from a male donor with early-stage non-small cell lung cancer. Each CDR3 is given with its conserved first and last residue. The D gene is left open where the match is weak. Clone size appears in some rows only: once, few, many, or a class for an expanded clone.

J | size | V | D | CDR3 | DNA
TRBJ1-2 | . | TRBV19 | . | CASSTDRHYGYTF | TGTGCCAGTAGTACAGACAGACACTATGGCTACACCTTC
TRBJ2-2 | . | TRBV11-1 | TRBD1 | CASSRWTGNTGELFF | TGTGCCAGCAGCAGATGGACAGGGAACACCGGGGAGCTGTTTTTT
TRBJ1-1 | . | TRBV6-5 | . | CASLPLRPRGGTEAFF | TGTGCCAGCCTTCCCCTCCGCCCAAGGGGGGGCACTGAAGCTTTCTTT
TRBJ1-1 | . | TRBV7-9 | . | CASSSLGRGMNTEAFF | TGTGCCAGCAGCTCCCTAGGTAGAGGGATGAACACTGAAGCTTTCTTT
TRBJ2-7 | many | TRBV12-3/TRBV12-4 | TRBD1 | CASSWTGGSYEQYF | TGTGCCAGCAGTTGGACAGGAGGCTCCTACGAGCAGTACTTC
TRBJ2-1 | . | TRBV7-8 | . | CASSLYRGLLYNEQFF | TGTGCCAGCAGCTTATACCGGGGACTCCTCTACAATGAGCAGTTCTTC
TRBJ2-3 | few | TRBV20-1 | TRBD1 | CSLGQGTDTQYF | TGCAGTTTAGGACAGGGGACAGATACGCAGTATTTT
TRBJ1-6 | many | TRBV2 | . | CASSRDSPLHF | TGTGCCAGCAGCAGGGATTCACCCCTCCACTTT
TRBJ2-2 | . | TRBV20-1 | . | CSARDARGATNTGELFF | TGCAGTGCTAGAGATGCCCGGGGGGCCACGAACACCGGGGAGCTGTTTTTT
TRBJ2-7 | many | TRBV12-3/TRBV12-4 | . | CASQTSTRVHHEQYF | TGTGCCAGCCAAACCTCGACTAGGGTTCACCACGAGCAGTACTTC
TRBJ2-7 | many | TRBV29-1 | . | CSVVRGAYEQYF | TGCAGCGTTGTCAGGGGAGCCTACGAGCAGTACTTC
TRBJ2-7 | few | TRBV27 | . | CASSRPMAYEQYF | TGTGCCAGCAGCCGTCCCATGGCCTACGAGCAGTACTTC
TRBJ2-7 | few | TRBV20-1 | TRBD1 | CSARGDRTYEQYF | TGCAGTGCTAGGGGGGACAGAACGTACGAGCAGTACTTC
TRBJ1-6 | . | TRBV29-1 | . | CSVRQNNSPLHF | TGCAGCGTACGGCAGAATAATTCACCCCTCCACTTT
TRBJ2-1 | once | TRBV7-2 | TRBD2 | CASSWVGLAGSSYNEQFF | TGTGCCAGCAGCTGGGTAGGACTAGCGGGGAGCTCCTACAATGAGCAGTTCTTC
TRBJ2-1 | . | TRBV6-2/TRBV6-3 | . | CASSLSRAQSRNEQFF | TGTGCCAGCAGCCTCTCTAGGGCACAATCGAGGAATGAGCAGTTCTTC
TRBJ1-2 | . | TRBV6-1 | . | CASSDNRVGGYTF | TGTGCCAGCAGTGACAACAGAGTGGGCGGCTACACCTTC
TRBJ2-2 | . | TRBV6-2/TRBV6-3 | TRBD2 | CASSFQAGSIGELLF | TGTGCCAGCAGTTTCCAAGCGGGATCGATCGGGGAGCTGCTTTTT
TRBJ2-5 | . | TRBV20-1 | . | CSASLRGSNQETQYF | TGCAGTGCTAGTCTTAGGGGGAGCAACCAAGAGACCCAGTACTTC
TRBJ2-1 | . | TRBV5-1 | . | CASSLNGRIYNEQFF | TGCGCCAGCAGCTTGAATGGACGAATATACAATGAGCAGTTCTTC
TRBJ2-7 | few | TRBV12-3/TRBV12-4 | TRBD2 | CASSLTSLYEQYF | TGTGCCAGCAGTTTGACTAGCCTGTACGAGCAGTACTTC
TRBJ2-2 | . | TRBV6-5 | . | CASSSGADSGELFF | TGTGCCAGCAGTTCCGGGGCTGACAGCGGGGAGCTGTTTTTT
TRBJ2-4 | few | TRBV23-1 | . | CASTQQHYRAAGKNIQYF | TGCGCCAGCACCCAACAGCACTACAGGGCAGCAGGCAAAAACATTCAGTACTTC
TRBJ1-5 | . | TRBV6-2/TRBV6-3 | . | CASSYSGLSNQPQHF | TGTGCCAGCAGTTACTCTGGGCTAAGCAATCAGCCCCAGCATTTT
TRBJ2-7 | few | TRBV20-1 | TRBD2 | CSARDRLAGGYEQYF | TGCAGTGCTAGAGATCGACTAGCGGGAGGCTACGAGCAGTACTTC